This T cell receptor beta chain is from a study of cytomegalovirus exposure and HLA in healthy donors. Findings and caveats of the study: What a later analysis reportedly showed was that an Asian-associated ancestry cluster had fewer N-insertions than the roughly 700-donor mean. Sequencing had likely introduced a cluster of highly shared sequence variants as an artifact. Associated with cytomegalovirus, according to the listing, were 164 TCR beta chains.

The PCR used 60 Vbeta and 13 Jbeta primers. Libraries were prepared by immunoSEQ multiplex PCR; TCRdb keeps only in-frame clonotypes and omits some of them. This table has over 95,000 clones, over 65% appearing once. Germline CDR1 is SGHNT and CDR2 is YYREEE (reference sequence). V was clipped by 0 bases and J by 7 bases; unmatched bases: 4. The length of the CDR3 is 15 residues. Donors were ostensibly healthy at sampling, although undocumented immune exposures were probable. Notes on this clone: Its antigen is not known.

The chain employs TRBV5-4 and TRBJ2-1, with TRBD2 matching over 10 bases. The sample taken for sequencing was PBMCs. The receptor was isolated from a woman in her 40s in good health and CMV-seropositive. This CDR3 reads CASSLAVAGGNEQFF. The CDR3 DNA is TGTGCCAGCAGCTTGGCGGTAGCGGGAGGTAATGAGCAGTTCTTC. The variable domain in full, with the rest retrieved from reference TRBV5-4 and TRBJ2-1, is ETGVTQSPTHLIKTRGQQVTLRCSSQSGHNTVSWYQQALGQGPQFIFQYYREEENGRGNFPPRFSGLQFPNYSSELNVNALELDDSALYLCASSLAVAGGNEQFFGPGTRLTVL.